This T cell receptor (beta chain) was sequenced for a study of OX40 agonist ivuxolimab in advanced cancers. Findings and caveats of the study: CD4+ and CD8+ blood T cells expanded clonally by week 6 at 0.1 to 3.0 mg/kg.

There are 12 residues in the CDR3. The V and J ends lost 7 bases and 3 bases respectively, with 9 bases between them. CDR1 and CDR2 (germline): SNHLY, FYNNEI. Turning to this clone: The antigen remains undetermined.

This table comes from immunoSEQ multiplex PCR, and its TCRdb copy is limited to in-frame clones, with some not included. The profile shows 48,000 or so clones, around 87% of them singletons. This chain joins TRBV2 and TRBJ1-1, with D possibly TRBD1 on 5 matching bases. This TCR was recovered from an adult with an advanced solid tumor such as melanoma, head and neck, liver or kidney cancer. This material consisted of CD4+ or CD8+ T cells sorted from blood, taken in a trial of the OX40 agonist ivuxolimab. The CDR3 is CASNQGYTEAFF. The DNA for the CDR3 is TGTGCCAGCAATCAGGGTTACACTGAAGCTTTCTTT. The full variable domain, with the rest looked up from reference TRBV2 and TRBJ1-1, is EPEVTQTPSHQVTQMGQEVILRCVPISNHLYFYWYRQILGQKVEFLVSFYNNEISEKSEIFDDQFSVERPDGSNFTLKIRSTKLEDSAMYFCASNQGYTEAFFGQGTRLTVV.